Included here is one TCR beta chain sequence, with context. This entry belongs to a study of shared T cell receptors in the human thymus. Trimming left V 6 bases short and J 6 bases short, with 12 bases between. In germline, CDR1 is MNHEY, CDR2 SVGAGI. The CDR3 contains 13 residues. Data came from immunoSEQ multiplex PCR; TCRdb stores just in-frame clones and leaves some out. Here the sample spans fewer than 700,000 clones, around nine tenths being singletons. The same data also contributed to another study, on human thymus T cells. In that study: It was from resections taken during corrective heart surgery that the thymus tissue came.

The rearrangement uses TRBV6-5 and TRBJ2-1; possible D gene TRBD2, 6 bases. The sequence derives from a boy in the first two years of life with a congenital heart defect. Sequenced: thymocytes. The CDR3: CASRPFSGNEQFF. The CDR3 coding sequence is TGTGCCAGCAGACCTTTTAGCGGCAATGAGCAGTTCTTC.